The clone carrying this TCR beta chain was seen a handful of times. Its specificity is unknown. Exclusion followed for patients with uncontrolled infection, other autoimmune disease, pregnancy or lactation. 10 ml fresh peripheral blood yielded the PBMCs. These data are taken from a study of T cells in Graves' hyperthyroidism and ophthalmopathy. Germline lookup yields CDR1 SGHTA and CDR2 FQGTGA. This CDR3 region has 15 residues. Trimming took 2 bases from V and 2 from J, leaving 10 bases between them. Regarding the study as a whole: Ophthalmopathy and stable hyperthyroidism were separated by a 13 V-J model.

Amplification targeted TCR beta CDR3 regions from RNA transcripts. Primed by the HTBI set, a first-round RT-PCR was run on the TCR CDR3. TCRdb re-analysed the multiplex PCR reads in MiXCR, keeping a single row per CDR3 protein. The sample includes a few hundred thousand distinct CDR3 sequences, 20% to 25% of them seen just once. This sequence originates from a woman in her seventies with Graves' ophthalmopathy. The V call is TRBV7-3, the J call TRBJ2-1, with a possible D match to TRBD2 (6 bases). The specimen was blood. CDR3 amino acids: CASSLRESAYNEQFF. DNA for the CDR3: TGTGCCAGCAGCTTACGGGAGTCCGCCTACAATGAGCAGTTCTTC.